This T cell receptor beta chain appears in the sequencing data of a study of blood T cell repertoires in COVID-19. Turning to the study itself: PBMCs, B-cell-depleted T cells, or T cells provided the cDNA or gDNA that made up the material.

There are 14 residues in the CDR3. CDR1 and CDR2 (germline): KGHSH, LQKENI. V was pared by 1 base and J by 5 bases, with 11 bases between. In the authors' workflow: Reference gene primer amplification yielded estimated nucleated cell counts. Using immunoSEQ multiplex PCR, the repertoire was profiled, and TCRdb retains in-frame clones only, with some absent. V, J and clone size are taken as reported in that table, and D and trimming were inferred from the DNA itself. The sample has more than 80,000 clones, around 80% seen once. The chain links TRBV18 to TRBJ1-1; D is possibly TRBD1 (5 bases). The TCR was taken from a woman of 80 years or more with active or convalescent COVID-19. Sequencing was carried out using peripheral blood. The CDR3 nucleotides are TGTGCCAGCTCACCACGTCAGGGATGGACTGAAGCTTTCTTT. Translating it yields CASSPRQGWTEAFF.